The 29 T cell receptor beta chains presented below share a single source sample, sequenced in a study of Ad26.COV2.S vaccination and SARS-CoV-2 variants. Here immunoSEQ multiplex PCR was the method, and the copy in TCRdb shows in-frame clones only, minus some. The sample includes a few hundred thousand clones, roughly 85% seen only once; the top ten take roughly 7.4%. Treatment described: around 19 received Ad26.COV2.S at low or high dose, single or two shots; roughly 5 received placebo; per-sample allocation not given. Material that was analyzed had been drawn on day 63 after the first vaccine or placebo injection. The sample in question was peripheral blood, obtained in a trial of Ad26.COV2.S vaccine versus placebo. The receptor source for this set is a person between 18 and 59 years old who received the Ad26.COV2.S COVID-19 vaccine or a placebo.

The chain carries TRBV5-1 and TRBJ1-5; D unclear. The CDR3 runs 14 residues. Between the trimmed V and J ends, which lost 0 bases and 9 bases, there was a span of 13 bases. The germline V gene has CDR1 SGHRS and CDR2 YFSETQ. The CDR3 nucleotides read TGCGCCAGCAGCTTGGCCGCTGACGTTGGGCCCCAGCATTTT. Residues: CASSLAADVGPQHF.

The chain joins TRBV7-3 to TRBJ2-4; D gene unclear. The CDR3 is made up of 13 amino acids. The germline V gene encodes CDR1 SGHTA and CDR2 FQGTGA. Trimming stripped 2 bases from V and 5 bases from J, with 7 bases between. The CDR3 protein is CASSLPPQNIQYF. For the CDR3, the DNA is TGTGCCAGCAGCTTACCCCCTCAAAACATTCAGTACTTC.

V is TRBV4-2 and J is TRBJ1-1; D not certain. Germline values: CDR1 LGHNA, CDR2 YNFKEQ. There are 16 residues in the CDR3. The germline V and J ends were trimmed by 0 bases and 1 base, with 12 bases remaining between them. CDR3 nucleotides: TGTGCCAGCAGCCAAGAGAAAAACTCCCGGAACACTGAAGCTTTCTTT. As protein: CASSQEKNSRNTEAFF.

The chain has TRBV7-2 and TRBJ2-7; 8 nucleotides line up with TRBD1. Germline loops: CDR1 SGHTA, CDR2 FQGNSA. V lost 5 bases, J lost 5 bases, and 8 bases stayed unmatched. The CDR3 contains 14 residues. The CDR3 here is CASSPDRDEDEQYF. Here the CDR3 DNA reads TGTGCCAGCAGCCCGGACAGGGACGAGGACGAGCAGTACTTC.

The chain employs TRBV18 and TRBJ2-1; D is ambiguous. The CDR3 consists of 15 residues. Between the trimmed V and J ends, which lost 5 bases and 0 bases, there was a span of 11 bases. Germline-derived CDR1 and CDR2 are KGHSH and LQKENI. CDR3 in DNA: TGTGCCAGCTCAATAGCCCTAAGCTCCTACAATGAGCAGTTCTTC. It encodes CASSIALSSYNEQFF. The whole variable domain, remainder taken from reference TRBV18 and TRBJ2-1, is NAGVMQNPRHLVRRRGQEARLRCSPMKGHSHVYWYRQLPEEGLKFMVYLQKENIIDESGMPKERFSAEFPKEGPSILRIQQVVRGDSAAYFCASSIALSSYNEQFFGPGTRLTVL.

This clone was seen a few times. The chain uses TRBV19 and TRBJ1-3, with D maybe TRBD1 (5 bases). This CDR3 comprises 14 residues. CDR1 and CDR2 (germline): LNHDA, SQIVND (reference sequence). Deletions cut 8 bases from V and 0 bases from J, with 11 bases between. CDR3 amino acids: CASFRGGSGNTIYF. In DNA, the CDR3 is TGTGCCAGTTTTCGCGGGGGCTCTGGAAACACCATATATTTT.

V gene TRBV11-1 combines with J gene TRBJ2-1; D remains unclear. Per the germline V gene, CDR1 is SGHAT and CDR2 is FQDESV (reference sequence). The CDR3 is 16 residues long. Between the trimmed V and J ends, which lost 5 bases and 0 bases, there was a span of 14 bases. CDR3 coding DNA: TGTGCCAGCAGCCCTGCGACGGTAAGCTCCTACAATGAGCAGTTCTTC. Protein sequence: CASSPATVSSYNEQFF.

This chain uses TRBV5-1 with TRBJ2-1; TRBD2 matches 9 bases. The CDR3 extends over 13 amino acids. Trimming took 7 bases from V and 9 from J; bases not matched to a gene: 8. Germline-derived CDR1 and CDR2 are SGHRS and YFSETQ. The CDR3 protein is CASQEREEGEQFF. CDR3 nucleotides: TGCGCCAGCCAGGAGCGGGAGGAGGGTGAGCAGTTCTTC.

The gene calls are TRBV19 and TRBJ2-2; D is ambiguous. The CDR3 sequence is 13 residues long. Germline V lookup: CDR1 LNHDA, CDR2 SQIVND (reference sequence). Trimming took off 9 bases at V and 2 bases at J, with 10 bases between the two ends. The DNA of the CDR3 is TGTGCCAGCCGGCCCCGAAACACCGGGGAGCTGTTTTTT. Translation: CASRPRNTGELFF.

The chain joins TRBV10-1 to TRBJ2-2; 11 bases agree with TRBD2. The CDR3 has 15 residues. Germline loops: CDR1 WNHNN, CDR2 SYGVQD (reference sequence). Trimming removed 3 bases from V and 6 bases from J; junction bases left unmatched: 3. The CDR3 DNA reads TGCGCCAGCAGTGAAAGTAGCGGGAGGGCCGGGGAGCTGTTTTTT. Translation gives CASSESSGRAGELFF.

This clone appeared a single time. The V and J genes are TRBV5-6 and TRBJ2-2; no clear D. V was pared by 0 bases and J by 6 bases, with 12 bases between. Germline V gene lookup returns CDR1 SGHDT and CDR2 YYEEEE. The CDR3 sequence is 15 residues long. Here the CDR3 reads CASSLGWGRAGELFF. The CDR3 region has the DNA TGTGCCAGCAGCTTGGGCTGGGGAAGGGCCGGGGAGCTGTTTTTT.

Here the CDR3 reads CASSLGDEKLFF. In nucleotides, the CDR3 is TGCGCCAGCAGCTTGGGAGATGAAAAACTGTTTTTT. V and J are TRBV5-1 and TRBJ1-4; no clear D. This CDR3 spans 12 amino acids. V lost 0 bases and J 6 bases, leaving 3 bases between the germline ends. Germline V gene data show CDR1 as SGHRS and CDR2 as YFSETQ.

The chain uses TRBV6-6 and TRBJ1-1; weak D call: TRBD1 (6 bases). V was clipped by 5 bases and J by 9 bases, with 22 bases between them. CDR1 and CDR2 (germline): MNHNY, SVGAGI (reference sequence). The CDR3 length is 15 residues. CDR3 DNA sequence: TGTGCCAGCAGTAGGGGGAGGTCGACTGTCATCAAAGCTTTCTTT. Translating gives CASSRGRSTVIKAFF.

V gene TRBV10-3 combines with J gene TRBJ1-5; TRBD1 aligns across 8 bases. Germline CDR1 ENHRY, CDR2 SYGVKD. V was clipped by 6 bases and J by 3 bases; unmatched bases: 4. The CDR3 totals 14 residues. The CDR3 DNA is TGTGCCATCAGAGCGACAGGGGACAATCAGCCCCAGCATTTT. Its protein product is CAIRATGDNQPQHF.

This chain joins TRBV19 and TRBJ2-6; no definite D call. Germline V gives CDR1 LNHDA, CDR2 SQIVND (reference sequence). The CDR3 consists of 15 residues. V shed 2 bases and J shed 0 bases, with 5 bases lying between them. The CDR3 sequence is CASSILGSGANVLTF. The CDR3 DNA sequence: TGTGCCAGTAGTATATTAGGCTCTGGGGCCAACGTCCTGACTTTC.

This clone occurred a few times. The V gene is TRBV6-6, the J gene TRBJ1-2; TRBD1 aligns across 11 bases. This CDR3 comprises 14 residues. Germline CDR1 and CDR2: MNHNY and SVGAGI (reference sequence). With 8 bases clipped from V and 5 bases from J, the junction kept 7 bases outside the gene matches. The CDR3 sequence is CASGQGAFEYGYTF. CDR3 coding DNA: TGTGCCAGCGGACAGGGGGCTTTCGAGTATGGCTACACCTTC.

The CDR3 region is CASSLVPPRAGAGYTF. CDR3 DNA: TGTGCCAGCAGCTTAGTCCCCCCGAGGGCTGGCGCCGGCTACACCTTC. The rearrangement uses TRBV5-6 and TRBJ1-2; D unclear. CDR3 length: 16 amino acids. Germline values: CDR1 SGHDT, CDR2 YYEEEE. Trimming cost V 2 bases and J 8 bases, with 22 bases left between them.

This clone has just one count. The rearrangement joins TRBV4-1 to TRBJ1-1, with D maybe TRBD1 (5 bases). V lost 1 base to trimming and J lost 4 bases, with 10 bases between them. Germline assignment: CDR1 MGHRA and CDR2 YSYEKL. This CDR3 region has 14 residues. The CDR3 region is CASSQGAGGTEAFF. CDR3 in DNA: TGCGCCAGCAGCCAAGGGGCGGGGGGCACTGAAGCTTTCTTT.

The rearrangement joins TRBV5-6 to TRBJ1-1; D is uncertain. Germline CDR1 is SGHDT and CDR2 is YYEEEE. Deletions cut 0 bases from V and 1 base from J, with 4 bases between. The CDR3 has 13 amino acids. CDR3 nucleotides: TGTGCCAGCAGCTTGGACAGGAACACTGAAGCTTTCTTT. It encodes CASSLDRNTEAFF.

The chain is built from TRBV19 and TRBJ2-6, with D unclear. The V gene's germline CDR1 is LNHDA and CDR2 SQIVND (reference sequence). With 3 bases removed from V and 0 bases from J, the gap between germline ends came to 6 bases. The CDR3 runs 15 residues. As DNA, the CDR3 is TGTGCCAGTAGTATGCCGCGCTCTGGGGCCAACGTCCTGACTTTC. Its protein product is CASSMPRSGANVLTF.

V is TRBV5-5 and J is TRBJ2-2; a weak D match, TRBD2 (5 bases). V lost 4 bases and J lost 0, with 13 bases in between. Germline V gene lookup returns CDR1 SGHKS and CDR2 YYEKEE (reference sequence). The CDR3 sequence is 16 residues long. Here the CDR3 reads CASSVQGLPNTGELFF. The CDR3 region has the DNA TGTGCCAGCAGCGTACAAGGACTCCCGAACACCGGGGAGCTGTTTTTT.

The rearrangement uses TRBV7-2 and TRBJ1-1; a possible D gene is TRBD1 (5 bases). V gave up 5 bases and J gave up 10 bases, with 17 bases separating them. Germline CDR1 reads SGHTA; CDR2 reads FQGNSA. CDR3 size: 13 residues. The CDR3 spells CASSLRPRDSAFF. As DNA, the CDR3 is TGTGCCAGCAGCCTCCGCCCCCGGGACTCAGCTTTCTTT. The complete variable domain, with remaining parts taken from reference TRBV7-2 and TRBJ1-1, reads GAGVSQSPSNKVTEKGKDVELRCDPISGHTALYWYRQSLGQGLEFLIYFQGNSAPDKSGLPSDRFSAERTGGSVSTLTIQRTQQEDSAVYLCASSLRPRDSAFFGQGTRLTVV.

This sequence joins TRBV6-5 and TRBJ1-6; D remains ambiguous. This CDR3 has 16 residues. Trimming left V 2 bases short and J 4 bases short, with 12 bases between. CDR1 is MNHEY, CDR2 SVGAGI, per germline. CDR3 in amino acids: CASSYPKGVYNSPLHF. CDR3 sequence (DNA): TGTGCCAGCAGTTACCCCAAAGGAGTTTATAATTCACCCCTCCACTTT.

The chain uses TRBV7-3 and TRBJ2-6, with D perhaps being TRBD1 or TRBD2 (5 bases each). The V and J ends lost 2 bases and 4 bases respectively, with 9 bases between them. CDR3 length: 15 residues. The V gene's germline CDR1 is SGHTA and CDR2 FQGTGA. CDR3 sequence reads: CASSLYGGGANVLTF. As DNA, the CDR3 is TGTGCCAGCAGCTTATATGGGGGAGGGGCCAACGTCCTGACTTTC.

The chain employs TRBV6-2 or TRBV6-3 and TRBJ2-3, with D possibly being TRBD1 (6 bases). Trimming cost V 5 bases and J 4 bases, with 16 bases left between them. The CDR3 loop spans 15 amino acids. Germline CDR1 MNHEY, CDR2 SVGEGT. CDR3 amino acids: CASSKGGHISDTQYF. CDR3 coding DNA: TGTGCCAGCAGTAAAGGGGGACACATTTCAGATACGCAGTATTTT.

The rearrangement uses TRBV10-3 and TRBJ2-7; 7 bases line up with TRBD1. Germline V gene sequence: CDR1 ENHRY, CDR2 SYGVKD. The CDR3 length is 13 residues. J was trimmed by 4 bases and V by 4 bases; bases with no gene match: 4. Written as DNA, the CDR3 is TGTGCCATCAGTGTCGGCAGGGGGTACGAGCAGTACTTC. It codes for CAISVGRGYEQYF.

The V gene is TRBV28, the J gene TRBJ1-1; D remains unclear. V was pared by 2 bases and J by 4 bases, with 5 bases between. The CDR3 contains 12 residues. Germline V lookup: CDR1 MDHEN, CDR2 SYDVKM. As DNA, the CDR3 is TGTGCCAGCAGTTTAACCTCCACTGAAGCTTTCTTT. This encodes CASSLTSTEAFF.

The CDR3 DNA reads as TGTGCCAGCAGCCAATGGGGAGAAAATAGCAATCAGCCCCAGCATTTT. Residues: CASSQWGENSNQPQHF. The chain carries TRBV3-1 (or the pseudogene TRBV3-2) and TRBJ1-5; D unclear. This CDR3 is built from 16 residues. Trimming removed 2 bases at V and 0 bases at J, with 11 bases between. The germline V gene has CDR1 LGHDT and CDR2 YNNKEL (reference sequence).

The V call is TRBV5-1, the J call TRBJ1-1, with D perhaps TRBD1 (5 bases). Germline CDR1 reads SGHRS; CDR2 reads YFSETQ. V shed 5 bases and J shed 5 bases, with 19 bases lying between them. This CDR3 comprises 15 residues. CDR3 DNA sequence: TGCGCCAGCAGGACGCAGGGAGGAGGAAAAACTGAAGCTTTCTTT. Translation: CASRTQGGGKTEAFF.